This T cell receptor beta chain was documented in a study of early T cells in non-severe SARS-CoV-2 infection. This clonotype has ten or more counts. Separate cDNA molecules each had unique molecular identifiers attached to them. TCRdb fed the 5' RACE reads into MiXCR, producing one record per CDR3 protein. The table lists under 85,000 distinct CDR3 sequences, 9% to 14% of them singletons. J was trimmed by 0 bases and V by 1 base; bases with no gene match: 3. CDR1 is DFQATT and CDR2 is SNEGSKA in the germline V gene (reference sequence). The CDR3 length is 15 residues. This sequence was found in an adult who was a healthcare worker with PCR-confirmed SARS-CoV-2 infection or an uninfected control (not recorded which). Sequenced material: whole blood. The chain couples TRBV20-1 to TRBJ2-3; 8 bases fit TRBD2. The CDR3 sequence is CSARVAGMSTDTQYF. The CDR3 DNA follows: TGCAGTGCTAGAGTAGCGGGGATGAGCACAGATACGCAGTATTTT.